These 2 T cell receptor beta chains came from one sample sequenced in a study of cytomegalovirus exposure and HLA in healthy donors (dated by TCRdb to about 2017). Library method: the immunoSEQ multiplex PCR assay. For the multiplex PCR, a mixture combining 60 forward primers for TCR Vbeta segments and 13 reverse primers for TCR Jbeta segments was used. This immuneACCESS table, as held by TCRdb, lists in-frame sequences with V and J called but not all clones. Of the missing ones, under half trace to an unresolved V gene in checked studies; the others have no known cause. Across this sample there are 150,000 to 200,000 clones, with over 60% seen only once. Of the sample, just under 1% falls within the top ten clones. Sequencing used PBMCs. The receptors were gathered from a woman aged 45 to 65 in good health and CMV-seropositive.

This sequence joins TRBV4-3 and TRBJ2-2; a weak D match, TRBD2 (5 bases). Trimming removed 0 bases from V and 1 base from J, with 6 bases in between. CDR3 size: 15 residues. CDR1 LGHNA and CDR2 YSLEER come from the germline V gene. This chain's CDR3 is CASSQDRGNTGELFF. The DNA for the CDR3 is TGCGCCAGCAGCCAAGATCGGGGGAACACCGGGGAGCTGTTTTTT.

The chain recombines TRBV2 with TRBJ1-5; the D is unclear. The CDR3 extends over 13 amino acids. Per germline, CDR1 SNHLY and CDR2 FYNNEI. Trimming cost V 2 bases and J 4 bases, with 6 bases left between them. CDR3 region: CASSEIPNQPQHF. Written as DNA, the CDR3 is TGTGCCAGCAGTGAAATCCCAAATCAGCCCCAGCATTTT.